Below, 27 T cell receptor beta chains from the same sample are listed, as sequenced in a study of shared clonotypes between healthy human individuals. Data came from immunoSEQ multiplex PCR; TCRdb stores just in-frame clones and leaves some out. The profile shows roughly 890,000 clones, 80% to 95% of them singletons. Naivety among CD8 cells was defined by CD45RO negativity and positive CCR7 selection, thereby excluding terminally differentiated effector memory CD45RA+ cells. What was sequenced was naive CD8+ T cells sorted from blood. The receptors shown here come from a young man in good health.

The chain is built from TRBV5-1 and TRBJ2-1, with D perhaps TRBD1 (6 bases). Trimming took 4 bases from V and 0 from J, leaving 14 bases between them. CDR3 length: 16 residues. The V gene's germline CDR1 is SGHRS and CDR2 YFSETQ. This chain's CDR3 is CASSRNQGISYNEQFF. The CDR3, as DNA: TGCGCCAGCAGCCGCAATCAGGGGATCTCCTACAATGAGCAGTTCTTC.

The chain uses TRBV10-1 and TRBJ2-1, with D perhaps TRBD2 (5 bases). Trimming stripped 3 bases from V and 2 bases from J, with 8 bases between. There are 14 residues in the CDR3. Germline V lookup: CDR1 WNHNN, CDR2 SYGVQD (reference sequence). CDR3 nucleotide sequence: TGCGCCAGCAGTGAAAGACTACCCTACAATGAGCAGTTCTTC. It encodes CASSERLPYNEQFF.

The CDR3 protein is CASTLLAGGRPSTDTQYF. In nucleotides, the CDR3 is TGTGCCAGTACACTTCTAGCGGGCGGGAGACCGAGCACAGATACGCAGTATTTT. V and J are TRBV19 and TRBJ2-3, with 8 nucleotides matching TRBD2. The CDR3 consists of 18 residues. Trimming removed 7 bases from V and 0 bases from J; junction bases left unmatched: 15. The germline V gene has CDR1 LNHDA and CDR2 SQIVND (reference sequence).

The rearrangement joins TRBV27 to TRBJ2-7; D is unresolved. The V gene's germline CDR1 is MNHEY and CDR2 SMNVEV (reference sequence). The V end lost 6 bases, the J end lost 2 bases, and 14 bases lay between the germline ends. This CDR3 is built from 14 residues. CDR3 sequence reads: CASSPTWGPYEQYF. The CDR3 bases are TGTGCCAGCAGCCCGACGTGGGGTCCCTACGAGCAGTACTTC.

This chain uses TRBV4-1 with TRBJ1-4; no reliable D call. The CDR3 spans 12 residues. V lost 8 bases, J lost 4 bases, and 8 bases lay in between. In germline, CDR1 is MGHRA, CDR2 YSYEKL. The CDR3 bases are TGCGCCAGCGGACCGCGTAATGAAAAACTGTTTTTT. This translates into CASGPRNEKLFF.

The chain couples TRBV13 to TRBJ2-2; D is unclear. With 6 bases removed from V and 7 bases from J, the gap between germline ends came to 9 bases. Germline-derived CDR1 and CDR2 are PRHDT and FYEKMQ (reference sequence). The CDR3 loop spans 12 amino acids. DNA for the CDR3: TGTGCCAGCAGTCCCAAGGACGGGGAGCTGTTTTTT. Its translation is CASSPKDGELFF.

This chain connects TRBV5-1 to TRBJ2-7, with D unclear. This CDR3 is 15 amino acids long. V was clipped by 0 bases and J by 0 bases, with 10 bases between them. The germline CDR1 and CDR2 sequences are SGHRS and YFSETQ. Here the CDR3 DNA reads TGCGCCAGCAGCTTGGTGGGCCCCCGCTCCTACGAGCAGTACTTC. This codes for CASSLVGPRSYEQYF. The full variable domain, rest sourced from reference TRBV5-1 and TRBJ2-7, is KAGVTQTPRYLIKTRGQQVTLSCSPISGHRSVSWYQQTPGQGLQFLFEYFSETQRNKGNFPGRFSGRQFSNSRSEMNVSTLELGDSALYLCASSLVGPRSYEQYFGPGTRLTVT.

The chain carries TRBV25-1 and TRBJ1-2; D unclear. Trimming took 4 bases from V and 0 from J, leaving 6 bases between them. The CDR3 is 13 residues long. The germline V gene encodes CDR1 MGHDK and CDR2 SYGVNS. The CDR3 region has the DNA TGTGCCAGCAGTGGAGGGCCTAACTATGGCTACACCTTC. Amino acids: CASSGGPNYGYTF.

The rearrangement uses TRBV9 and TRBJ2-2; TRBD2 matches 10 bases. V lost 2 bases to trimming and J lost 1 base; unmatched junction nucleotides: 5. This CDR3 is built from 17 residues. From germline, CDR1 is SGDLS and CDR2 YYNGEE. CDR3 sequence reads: CASSVKSGRVNTGELFF. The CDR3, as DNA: TGTGCCAGCAGCGTGAAAAGCGGGAGGGTGAACACCGGGGAGCTGTTTTTT.

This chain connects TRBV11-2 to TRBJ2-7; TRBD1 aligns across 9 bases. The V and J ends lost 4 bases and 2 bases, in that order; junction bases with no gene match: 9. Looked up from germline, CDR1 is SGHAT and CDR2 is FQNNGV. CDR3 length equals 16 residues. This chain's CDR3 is CASSSPAGQGTYEQYF. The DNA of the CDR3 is TGTGCCAGCAGCTCACCCGCAGGACAGGGGACCTACGAGCAGTACTTC.

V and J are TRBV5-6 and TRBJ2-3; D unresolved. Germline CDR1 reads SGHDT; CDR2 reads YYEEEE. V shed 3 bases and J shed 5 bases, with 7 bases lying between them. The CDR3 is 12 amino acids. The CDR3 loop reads CASSYGVDTQYF. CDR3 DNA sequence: TGTGCCAGCAGCTATGGAGTAGATACGCAGTATTTT.

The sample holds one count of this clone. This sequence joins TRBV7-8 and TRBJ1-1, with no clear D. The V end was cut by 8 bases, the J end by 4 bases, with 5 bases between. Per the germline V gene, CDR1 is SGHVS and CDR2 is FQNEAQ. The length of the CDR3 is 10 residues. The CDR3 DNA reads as TGTGCCAGCCTGGGCACTGAAGCTTTCTTT. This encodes CASLGTEAFF.

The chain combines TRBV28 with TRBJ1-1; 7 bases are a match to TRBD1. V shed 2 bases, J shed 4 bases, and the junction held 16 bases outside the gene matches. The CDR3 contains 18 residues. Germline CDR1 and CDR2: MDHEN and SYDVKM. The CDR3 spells CASSLQGRGGSLGTEAFF. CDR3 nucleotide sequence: TGTGCCAGCAGTTTACAGGGCCGAGGGGGCTCCTTGGGCACTGAAGCTTTCTTT.

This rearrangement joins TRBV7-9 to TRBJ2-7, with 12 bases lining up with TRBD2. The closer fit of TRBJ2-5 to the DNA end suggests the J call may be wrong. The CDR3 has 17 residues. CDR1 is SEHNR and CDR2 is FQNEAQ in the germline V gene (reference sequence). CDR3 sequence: CASSSLAGGPYQETQYF. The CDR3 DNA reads TGTGCCAGCAGCTCCCTAGCGGGAGGGCCCTATCAAGAGACCCAGTACTTC.

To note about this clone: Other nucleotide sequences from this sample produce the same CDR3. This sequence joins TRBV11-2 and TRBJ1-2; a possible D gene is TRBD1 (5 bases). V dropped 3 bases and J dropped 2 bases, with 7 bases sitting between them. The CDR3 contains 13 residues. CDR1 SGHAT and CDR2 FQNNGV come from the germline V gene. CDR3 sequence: CASSFGTNYGYTF. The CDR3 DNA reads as TGTGCCAGCAGCTTCGGGACGAACTATGGCTACACCTTC.

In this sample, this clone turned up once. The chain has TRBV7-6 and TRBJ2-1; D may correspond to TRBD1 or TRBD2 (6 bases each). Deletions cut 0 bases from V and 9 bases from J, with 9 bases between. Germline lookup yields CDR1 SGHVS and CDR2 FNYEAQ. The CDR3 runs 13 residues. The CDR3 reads CASSLAGGGEQFF. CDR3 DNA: TGTGCCAGCAGCTTAGCAGGAGGGGGTGAGCAGTTCTTC.

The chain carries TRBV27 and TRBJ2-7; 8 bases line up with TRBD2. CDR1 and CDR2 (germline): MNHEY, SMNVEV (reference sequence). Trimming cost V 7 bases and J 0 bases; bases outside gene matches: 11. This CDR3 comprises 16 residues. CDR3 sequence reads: CASKIVAGISSYEQYF. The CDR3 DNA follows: TGTGCCAGCAAAATTGTAGCGGGGATTTCCTCCTACGAGCAGTACTTC.

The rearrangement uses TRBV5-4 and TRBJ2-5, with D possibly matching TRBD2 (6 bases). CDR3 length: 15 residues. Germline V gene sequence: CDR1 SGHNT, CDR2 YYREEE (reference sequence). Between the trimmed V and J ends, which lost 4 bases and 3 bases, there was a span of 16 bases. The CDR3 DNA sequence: TGTGCCAGCAGCGCCACCGGGACTTCCGAAGAGACCCAGTACTTC. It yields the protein CASSATGTSEETQYF.

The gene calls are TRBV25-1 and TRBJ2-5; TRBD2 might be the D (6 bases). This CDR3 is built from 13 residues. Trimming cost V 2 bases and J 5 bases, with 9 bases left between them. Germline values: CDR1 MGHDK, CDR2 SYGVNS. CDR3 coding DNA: TGTGCCAGCAGTGAAGGAGGGTGGGAGACCCAGTACTTC. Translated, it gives CASSEGGWETQYF.

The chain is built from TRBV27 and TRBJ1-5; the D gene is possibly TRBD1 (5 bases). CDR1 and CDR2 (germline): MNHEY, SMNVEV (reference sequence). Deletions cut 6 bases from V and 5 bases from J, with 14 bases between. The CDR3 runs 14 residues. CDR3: CASSSGGTYQPQHF. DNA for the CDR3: TGTGCCAGCAGCTCCGGGGGAACCTATCAGCCCCAGCATTTT.

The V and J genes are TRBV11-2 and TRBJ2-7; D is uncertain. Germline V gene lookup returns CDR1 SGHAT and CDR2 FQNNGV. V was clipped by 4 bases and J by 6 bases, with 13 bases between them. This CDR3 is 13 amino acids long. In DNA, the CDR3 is TGTGCCAGCAGCTCCGCCCCGTTGGCCGAGCAGTACTTC. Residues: CASSSAPLAEQYF.

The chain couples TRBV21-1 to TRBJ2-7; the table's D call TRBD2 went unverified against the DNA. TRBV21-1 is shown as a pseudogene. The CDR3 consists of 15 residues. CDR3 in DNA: TGTGCCAGCAGCAAAGAGTTAGGAACGGGTTACGAGCAGTACTTC. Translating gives CASSKELGTGYEQYF.

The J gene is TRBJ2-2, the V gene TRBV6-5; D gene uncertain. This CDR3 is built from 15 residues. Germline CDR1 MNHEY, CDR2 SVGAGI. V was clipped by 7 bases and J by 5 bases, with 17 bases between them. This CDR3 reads CASTIRPAATGELFF. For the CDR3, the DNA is TGTGCCAGCACGATCCGGCCGGCGGCGACCGGGGAGCTGTTTTTT.

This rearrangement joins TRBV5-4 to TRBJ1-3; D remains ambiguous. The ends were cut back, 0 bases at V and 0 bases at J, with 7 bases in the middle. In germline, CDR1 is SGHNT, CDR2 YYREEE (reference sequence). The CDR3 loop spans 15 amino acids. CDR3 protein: CASSLGRSSGNTIYF. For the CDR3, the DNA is TGTGCCAGCAGCTTGGGGAGGAGCTCTGGAAACACCATATATTTT.

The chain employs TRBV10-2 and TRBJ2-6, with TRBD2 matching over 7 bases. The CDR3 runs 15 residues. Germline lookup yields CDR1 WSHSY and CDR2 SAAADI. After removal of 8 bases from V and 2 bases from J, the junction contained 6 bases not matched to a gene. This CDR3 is CASRVGGAGANVLTF. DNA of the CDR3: TGCGCCAGCCGAGTTGGGGGGGCTGGGGCCAACGTCCTGACTTTC.

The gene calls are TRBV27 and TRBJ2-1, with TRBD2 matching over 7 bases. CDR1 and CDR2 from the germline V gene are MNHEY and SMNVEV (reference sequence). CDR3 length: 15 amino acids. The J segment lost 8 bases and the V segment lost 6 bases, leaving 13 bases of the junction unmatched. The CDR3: CASSSTSSILDEQFF. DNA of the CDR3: TGTGCCAGCAGCTCGACTAGCAGCATTCTCGATGAGCAGTTCTTC.

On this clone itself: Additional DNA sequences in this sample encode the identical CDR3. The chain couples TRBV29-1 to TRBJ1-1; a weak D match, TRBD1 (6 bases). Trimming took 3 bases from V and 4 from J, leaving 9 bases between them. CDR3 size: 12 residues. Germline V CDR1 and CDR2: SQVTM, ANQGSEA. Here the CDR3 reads CSVDTGRTEAFF. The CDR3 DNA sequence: TGCAGCGTTGATACAGGGCGCACTGAAGCTTTCTTT.